This T cell receptor beta chain was identified during a study of Graves' ophthalmopathy and Graves' hyperthyroidism. Amplified material comprised TCR beta CDR3 regions derived from RNA transcripts. First-round RT-PCR relied on HTBI primers, and a second-round multiplex PCR came next. TCRdb redid the calling of the multiplex PCR reads with MiXCR, one entry per CDR3 protein. The sample comprises nearly 400,000 distinct CDR3 sequences, 15% to 20% of which are singletons, and more than 1.5% rests with the top ten. The sample holds one count of this clonotype. Trimming cost V 4 bases and J 3 bases; bases outside gene matches: 5. The CDR3 consists of 15 residues. Per the germline V gene, CDR1 is MNHEY and CDR2 is SVGAGI.

The source material was peripheral blood. This receptor was taken from a woman between 18 and 29 years old with Graves' ophthalmopathy. This chain links TRBV6-5 with TRBJ2-7, with TRBD1 matching 11 bases. The CDR3 spells CASSSPGQGGYEQYF. In nucleotides, the CDR3 is TGTGCCAGCAGTTCACCGGGACAGGGGGGCTACGAGCAGTACTTC.